This TCR beta chain was obtained from a study of blood T cell repertoires in COVID-19. The CDR3 is made up of 17 amino acids. V shed 4 bases and J shed 0 bases, with 13 bases lying between them. The germline gives CDR1 MNHEY, CDR2 SMNVEV (reference sequence). Authors' analysis steps: Reference gene primer amplification in the assay estimated nucleated cell counts. Measured with immunoSEQ multiplex PCR; TCRdb has only the in-frame clones, and not every one. V, J and clone size are those of that table, while D and trimming were read from the DNA. The sample carries some 98,000 clones, 82% recorded once.

The source is a man in his sixties or seventies with active or convalescent COVID-19. The chain recombines TRBV27 with TRBJ2-6; weak D call: TRBD1 (6 bases). The specimen sequenced was peripheral blood. The CDR3, as DNA: TGTGCCAGCAGTTGGGGGCAGGGAACCTCTGGGGCCAACGTCCTGACTTTC. Amino acid sequence: CASSWGQGTSGANVLTF.